Listed here is a single TCR beta chain. Its antigen is currently unknown. The data originate from a study of neoadjuvant nivolumab and ipilimumab in lung cancer. The assay was immunoSEQ multiplex PCR, and TCRdb's table has in-frame clones only and misses some. The sample lists over 8,500 clones, roughly four fifths occurring once. Study outcomes and limitations: Resected tumors had greater TCR richness and clonality than uninvolved lung. Only a small number of samples underwent TCR sequencing.

CDR3 length: 16 residues. V was clipped by 3 bases and J by 2 bases, with 17 bases between them. Germline assignment: CDR1 LGHNA and CDR2 YSLEER. The sample was tumor tissue, taken after neoadjuvant nivolumab, alone or with ipilimumab, at or shortly before surgery. The chain combines TRBV4-3 with TRBJ2-7; D might be TRBD2 (5 bases). This receptor was obtained from an adult with non-small cell lung cancer. Some clones in this sample may be carry-over from other donors' samples. The CDR3 DNA reads TGCGCCAGCAGCCACCGAAAGCCCGAGGGAGCCTACGAGCAGTACTTC. This translates into CASSHRKPEGAYEQYF.